Detailed here is one TCR beta chain. Antigen specificity is unknown. The sample providers were healthy Caucasian people from Russia, aged about 6 to 90. Primers used in a second PCR of roughly 7 to 11 cycles were a sample-barcoded 5' primer and a J-beta primer mix. TCRdb called the 5' RACE reads again in MiXCR, with one record for every CDR3 protein. The repertoire consists of fewer than 1,000,000 distinct CDR3 sequences, with around 45% occurring once and the leading ten covering 15% to 20%. This sample is drawn from a study of blood T cells in healthy people across ages. Study-wide results and caveats: It was not possible, with unsorted PBMCs, to conclusively compare naive and antigen-experienced cells.

This TCR was sampled from a man aged 80 or over in good health. Sequences were obtained from blood.

The CDR3 region has the DNA TGTGCCAGCAGCCAAAAAGAGACGGTGCTGAACACTGAAGCTTTCTTT. Translated, it gives CASSQKETVLNTEAFF. The chain recombines TRBV14 with TRBJ1-1; D remains ambiguous. V gave up 2 bases and J gave up 0 bases, with 13 bases separating them. The CDR3 has 16 amino acids. CDR1 is SGHDN, CDR2 FVKESK, per germline.